One sample yielded the 7 T cell receptor beta chains listed below, sequenced in a study of blood T cell repertoires in COVID-19. Repertoires were generated with immunoSEQ multiplex PCR, while TCRdb's copy carries only in-frame clones and drops some. The sample consists of 15,000 to 20,000 clones, around 91% of them appearing once. Sequenced input: peripheral blood. These receptors came from a man aged 60 to 69 with active COVID-19.

This rearrangement joins TRBV4-1 to TRBJ1-4; D is uncertain. The CDR3 covers 18 residues. V dropped 1 base and J dropped 10 bases, with 25 bases sitting between them. Germline V gives CDR1 MGHRA, CDR2 YSYEKL. The DNA for the CDR3 is TGCGCCAGCAGCCAAGTGTCCTTGGCGGCACGCCGCCCGGTAAAACTGTTTTTT. Translating it yields CASSQVSLAARRPVKLFF.

CDR3 bases: TGTGCCAGCAGCGGACACTACAGCTCCTACAATGAGCAGTTCTTC. Translation: CASSGHYSSYNEQFF. The V and J genes are TRBV11-2 and TRBJ2-1, with TRBD1 as a possible D gene (5 bases). With 5 bases removed from V and 0 bases from J, the gap between germline ends came to 11 bases. The CDR3 spans 15 residues. From germline, CDR1 is SGHAT and CDR2 FQNNGV.

This sequence joins TRBV10-1 and TRBJ2-1; no clear D. Per germline, CDR1 WNHNN and CDR2 SYGVQD (reference sequence). V was shortened by 2 bases and J by 2 bases, with 13 bases between the two germline ends. The CDR3 has 16 amino acids. CDR3 sequence reads: CASSEEVFLPYNEQFF. The CDR3 nucleotides read TGCGCCAGCAGTGAGGAGGTTTTCCTACCCTACAATGAGCAGTTCTTC.

CDR3 sequence: CASSYGTSSYEQYV. CDR3 coding DNA: TGTGCCAGCAGTTACGGGACTAGCTCCTACGAGCAGTACGTC. The chain carries TRBV6-2 or TRBV6-3 and TRBJ2-7, with 8 positions matching TRBD2. The J segment lost 0 bases and the V segment lost 2 bases, leaving 0 bases of the junction unmatched. This CDR3 has 14 residues. Germline CDR1 is MNHEY and CDR2 is SVGEGT.

V usage is TRBV7-2 and J usage is TRBJ2-3; tentative D call: TRBD2 (6 bases). Germline V gene data show CDR1 as SGHTA and CDR2 as FQGNSA. With 0 bases removed from V and 0 bases from J, the gap between germline ends came to 10 bases. This CDR3 contains 16 residues. Here the CDR3 reads CASSLASGPSTDTQYF. In nucleotides, the CDR3 is TGTGCCAGCAGCTTAGCTAGCGGCCCTAGCACAGATACGCAGTATTTT.

The chain recombines TRBV6-1 with TRBJ2-7; no reliable D call. Trimming pared 1 base from V and 9 bases from J, leaving 13 bases between. CDR3 length: 13 residues. The V gene's germline CDR1 is MNHNS and CDR2 SASEGT. Here the CDR3 reads CASSEGPGPRQYV. The CDR3 coding sequence is TGTGCCAGCAGTGAAGGACCTGGGCCTCGGCAGTACGTC.

The chain combines TRBV10-2 with TRBJ2-2, with TRBD2 matching 9 bases. The V and J ends lost 3 bases and 6 bases, in that order; junction bases with no gene match: 11. The CDR3 length is 17 residues. Germline V lookup: CDR1 WSHSY, CDR2 SAAADI. Here the CDR3 DNA reads TGCGCCAGCAGTGATAGGGGCGGGGGGGCGTCCTCCGGGGAGCTGTTTTTT. Translated: CASSDRGGGASSGELFF.